Listed below are T cell receptor beta chains from one sample, sequenced in a study of CD8 T cells in ankylosing spondylitis. Each CDR3 protein is one row after TCRdb ran MiXCR on the 5' RACE reads. The table includes approximately 520,000 distinct CDR3 sequences, over 4% detected once. Sequenced input: blood, either unsorted or a sorted T cell fraction (not recorded which). All receptors derive from a male donor with ankylosing spondylitis. Both conserved end residues are trimmed from each CDR3. The order of the fields is V gene, D gene, clone size, J gene, CDR3 protein. A D gene is named only where the DNA matches it firmly. Clone size is not always given. Where it is, it says once, few, many or a class for expanded clones.

>TRBV12-3/TRBV12-4|NA|many|TRBJ1-4
ASSFTAGIGEKLF
>TRBV5-1|TRBD1|NA|TRBJ1-4
ASSNRDRGINEKLF
>TRBV5-1|NA|many|TRBJ2-3
ASSLAGSRDTQY
>TRBV5-5|NA|many|TRBJ2-7
ASSFSFYEQY
>TRBV2|TRBD1|many|TRBJ1-1
ASSGQGYNKLNTEAF
>TRBV4-3|TRBD1|many|TRBJ1-4
ASSQTTGGRSEKLF
>TRBV6-5|TRBD1|many|TRBJ2-4
ASSYSTGLGKNIQY
>TRBV5-5|NA|many|TRBJ1-1
ASSLVAGTEAF
>TRBV24-1|TRBD1|NA|TRBJ2-1
ATSDLRGRNEQF
>TRBV7-9|TRBD2|many|TRBJ2-1
ASSSGTSVNNEQF